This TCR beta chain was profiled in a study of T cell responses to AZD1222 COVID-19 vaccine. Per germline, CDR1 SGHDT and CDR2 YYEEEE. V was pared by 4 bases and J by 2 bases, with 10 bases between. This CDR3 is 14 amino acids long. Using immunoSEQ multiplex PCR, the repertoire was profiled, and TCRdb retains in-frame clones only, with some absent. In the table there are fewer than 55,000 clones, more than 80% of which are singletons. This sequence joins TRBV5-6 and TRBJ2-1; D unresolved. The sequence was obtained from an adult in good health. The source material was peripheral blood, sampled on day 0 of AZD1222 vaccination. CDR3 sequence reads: CASSARFPYNEQFF. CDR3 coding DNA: TGTGCCAGCAGCGCCCGGTTCCCCTACAATGAGCAGTTCTTC.